This TCR beta chain is drawn from a study of control samples from healthy donors and cancer patients. The CDR3 is 18 residues long. Germline V CDR1 and CDR2: SGHRS, YFSETQ. With 0 bases clipped from V and 0 bases from J, the junction kept 6 bases outside the gene matches. Assay: immunoSEQ multiplex PCR; the TCRdb copy retains only in-frame clones and omits some. The sample shows approximately 150,000 clones, more than 85% of them seen only once. The sequenced sample consisted of blood. The receptor was derived from a woman aged 40 to 50 in good health. The J gene is TRBJ2-2, the V gene TRBV5-1; 9 positions match TRBD2. Here the CDR3 DNA reads TGCGCCAGCAGCTTGGGGCCTAGCGGGGCCGCGAACACCGGGGAGCTGTTTTTT. Translated, it gives CASSLGPSGAANTGELFF.